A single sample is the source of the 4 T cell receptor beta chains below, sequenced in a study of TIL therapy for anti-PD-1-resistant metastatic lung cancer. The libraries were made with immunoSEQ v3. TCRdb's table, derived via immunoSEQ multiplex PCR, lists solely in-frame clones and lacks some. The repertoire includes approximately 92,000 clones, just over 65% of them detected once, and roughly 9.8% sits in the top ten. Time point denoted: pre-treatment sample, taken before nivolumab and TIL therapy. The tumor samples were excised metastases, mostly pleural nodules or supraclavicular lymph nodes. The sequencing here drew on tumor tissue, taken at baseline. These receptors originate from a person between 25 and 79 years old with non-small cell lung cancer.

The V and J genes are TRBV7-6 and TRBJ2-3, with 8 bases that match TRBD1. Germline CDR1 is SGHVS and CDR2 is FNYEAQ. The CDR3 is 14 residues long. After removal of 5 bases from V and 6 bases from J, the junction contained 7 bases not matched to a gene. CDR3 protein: CASSARTGRDTQYF. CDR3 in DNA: TGTGCCAGCAGCGCTAGGACAGGGAGGGATACGCAGTATTTT.

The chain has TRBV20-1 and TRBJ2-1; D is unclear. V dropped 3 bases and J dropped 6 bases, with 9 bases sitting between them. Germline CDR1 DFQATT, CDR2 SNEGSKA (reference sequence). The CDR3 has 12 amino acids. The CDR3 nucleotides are TGCAGTGCTAGTCAGATCCCCAATGAGCAGTTCTTC. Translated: CSASQIPNEQFF.

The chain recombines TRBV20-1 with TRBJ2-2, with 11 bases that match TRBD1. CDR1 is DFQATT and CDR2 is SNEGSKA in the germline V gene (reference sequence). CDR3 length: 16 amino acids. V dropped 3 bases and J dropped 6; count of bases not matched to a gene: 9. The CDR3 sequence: CSASSRGTGGAGELFF. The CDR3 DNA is TGCAGTGCTAGTAGTAGGGGGACAGGGGGAGCCGGGGAGCTGTTTTTT.

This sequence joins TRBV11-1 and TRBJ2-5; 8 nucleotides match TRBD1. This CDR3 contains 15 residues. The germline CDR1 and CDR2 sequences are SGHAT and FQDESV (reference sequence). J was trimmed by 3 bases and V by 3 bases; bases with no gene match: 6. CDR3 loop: CASSLSPGQEETQYF. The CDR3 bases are TGTGCCAGCAGCTTGAGTCCGGGACAGGAAGAGACCCAGTACTTC.